This T cell receptor beta chain was sequenced for a study of cytomegalovirus exposure and HLA in healthy donors. General observations from the study: Only CMV serostatus was available as immune exposure information. Usually a TCR sequence was rare, but some public TCRs were found in many donors.

Primers included in the PCR were 60 Vbeta and 13 Jbeta primers. The table came from immunoSEQ multiplex PCR; TCRdb's copy has only in-frame clones and leaves some out. This table has about 200,000 clones, about 88% appearing once. Germline assignment: CDR1 LNHDA and CDR2 SQIVND (reference sequence). This CDR3 has 11 amino acids. Trimming shortened V by 4 bases and J by 7 bases, and 8 bases separated the two germline ends. A note on this clone: Its specificity is unknown.

This receptor was obtained from a woman aged 18-35 years in good health and CMV-seronegative. The chain joins TRBV19 to TRBJ2-7; a possible D gene is TRBD2 (6 bases). Sequenced: PBMCs. CDR3 in amino acids: CASSTGTEQYF. The DNA of the CDR3 is TGTGCCAGTAGTACTGGGACTGAGCAGTACTTC.